One sample yielded the 6 T cell receptor beta chains listed below, sequenced in a study of CD8 T cells in Susac syndrome. cDNA came from around 0.54 to 1 ug RNA primed by random hexamers. One entry per CDR3 protein results from TCRdb running MiXCR on the immunoSEQ multiplex PCR reads. The sample lists approximately 150,000 distinct CDR3 sequences; around 94% were seen once. Input material: CD4+ T cells from PBMCs. The receptors originated from a human donor with multiple sclerosis.

The CDR3 nucleotides are TGTGCCAGCAGCAAGTATTCGCCGGGAGATGAGCAGTTCTTC. As protein: CASSKYSPGDEQFF. The chain employs TRBV7-3 and TRBJ2-1; a possible D gene is TRBD2 (6 bases). The CDR3 extends over 14 amino acids. CDR1 and CDR2 (germline): SGHTA, FQGTGA. V lost 5 bases, J lost 8 bases, and 16 bases lay in between.

The CDR3 is CATSRDAGSSEQYF. For the CDR3, the DNA is TGTGCCACCAGCAGAGACGCCGGTTCGAGCGAGCAGTACTTC. This sequence joins TRBV15 and TRBJ2-7; unclear D gene. CDR1 and CDR2 (germline): LNHNV, YYDKDF (reference sequence). V lost 0 bases to trimming and J lost 6 bases, with 12 bases between them. This CDR3 region has 14 residues.

The chain carries TRBV5-1 and TRBJ2-1, with D tentatively TRBD2 (5 bases). The CDR3 spans 16 residues. Germline V CDR1 and CDR2: SGHRS, YFSETQ. V was shortened by 0 bases and J by 0 bases, with 10 bases between the two germline ends. CDR3 amino acids: CASSLGTFSSYNEQFF. The CDR3 DNA sequence: TGCGCCAGCAGCTTGGGGACTTTCAGCTCCTACAATGAGCAGTTCTTC.

The rearrangement joins TRBV5-6 to TRBJ1-2; 7 bases map to TRBD1. The CDR3 is made up of 15 amino acids. V was clipped by 4 bases and J by 4 bases; unmatched bases: 10. The germline V gene has CDR1 SGHDT and CDR2 YYEEEE. The CDR3 DNA is TGTGCCAGCAGCCCTTTTGGAGGGGGCGGCTATGGCTACACCTTC. Translated: CASSPFGGGGYGYTF. The full variable domain, in which reference TRBV5-6 and TRBJ1-2 provide the parts outside the CDR3, is DAGVTQSPTHLIKTRGQQVTLRCSPKSGHDTVSWYQQALGQGPQFIFQYYEEEERQRGNFPDRFSGHQFPNYSSELNVNALLLGDSALYLCASSPFGGGGYGYTFGSGTRLTVV.

The CDR3 sequence is CASSKASGWESTQYF. Written as DNA, the CDR3 is TGTGCCAGCAGCAAAGCTAGCGGGTGGGAGTCTACGCAGTATTTT. V gene TRBV12-3 or TRBV12-4 combines with J gene TRBJ2-3, with TRBD2 matching over 8 bases. Trimming at V came to 6 bases and at J to 8 bases, leaving 13 bases not matched to a gene. The length of the CDR3 is 15 residues.

The chain carries TRBV30 and TRBJ1-2; D unresolved. V was clipped by 5 bases and J by 2 bases, with 12 bases between them. Per the germline V gene, CDR1 is GTSNPN and CDR2 is SVGIG (reference sequence). The CDR3 spans 13 residues. CDR3 loop: CAWRPIQNYGYTF. The CDR3 region has the DNA TGTGCCTGGCGACCAATACAAAACTATGGCTACACCTTC.